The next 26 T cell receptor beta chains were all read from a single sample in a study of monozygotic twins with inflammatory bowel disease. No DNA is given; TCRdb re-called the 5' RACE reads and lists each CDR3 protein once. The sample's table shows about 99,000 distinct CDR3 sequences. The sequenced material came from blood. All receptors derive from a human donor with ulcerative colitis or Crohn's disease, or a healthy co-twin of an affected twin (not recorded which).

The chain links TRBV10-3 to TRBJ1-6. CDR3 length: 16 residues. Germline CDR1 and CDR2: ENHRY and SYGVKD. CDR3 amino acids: CAISEAGSSYNSPLHF.

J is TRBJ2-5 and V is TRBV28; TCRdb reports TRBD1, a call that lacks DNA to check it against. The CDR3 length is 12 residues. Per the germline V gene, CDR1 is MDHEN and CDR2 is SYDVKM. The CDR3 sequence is CASSTPRETQYF.

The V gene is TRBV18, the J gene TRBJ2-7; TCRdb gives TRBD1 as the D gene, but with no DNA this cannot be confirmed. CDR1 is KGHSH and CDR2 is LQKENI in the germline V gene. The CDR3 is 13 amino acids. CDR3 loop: CASSPDRGVEQYF.

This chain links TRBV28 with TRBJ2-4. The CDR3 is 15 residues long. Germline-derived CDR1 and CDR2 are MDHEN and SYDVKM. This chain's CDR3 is CASSAMLRSKNIQYF.

CDR3 loop: CATSELGGPSGQETQYF. This sequence joins TRBV24-1 and TRBJ2-5; TCRdb proposes TRBD2, but this gene call is untestable without DNA. Per germline, CDR1 KGHDR and CDR2 SFDVKD. The CDR3 sequence is 17 residues long.

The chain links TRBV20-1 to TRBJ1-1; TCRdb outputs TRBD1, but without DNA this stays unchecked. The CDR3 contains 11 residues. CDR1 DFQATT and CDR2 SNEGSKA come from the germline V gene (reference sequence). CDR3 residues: CSARGSGEAFF.

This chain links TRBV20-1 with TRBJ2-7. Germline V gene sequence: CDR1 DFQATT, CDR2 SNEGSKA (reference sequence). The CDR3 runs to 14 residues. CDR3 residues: CSASYSAESYEQYF.

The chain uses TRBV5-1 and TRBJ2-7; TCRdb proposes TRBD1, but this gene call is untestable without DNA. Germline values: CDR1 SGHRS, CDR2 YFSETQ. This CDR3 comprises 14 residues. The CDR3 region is CASSLEGHTYEQYF.

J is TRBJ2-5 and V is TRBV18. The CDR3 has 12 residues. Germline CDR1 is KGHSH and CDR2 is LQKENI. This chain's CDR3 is CASSPFVETQYF.

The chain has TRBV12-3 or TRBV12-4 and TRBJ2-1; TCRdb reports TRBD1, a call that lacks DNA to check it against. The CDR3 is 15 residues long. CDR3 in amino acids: CASSITGGKYNEQFF.

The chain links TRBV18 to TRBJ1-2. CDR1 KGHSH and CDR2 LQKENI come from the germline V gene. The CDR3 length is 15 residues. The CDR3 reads CASSPGTRGNYGYTF.

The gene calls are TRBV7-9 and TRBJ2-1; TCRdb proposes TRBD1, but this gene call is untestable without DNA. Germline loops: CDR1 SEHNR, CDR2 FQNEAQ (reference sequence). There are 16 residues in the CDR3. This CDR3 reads CASSLPRDRGLNEQFF. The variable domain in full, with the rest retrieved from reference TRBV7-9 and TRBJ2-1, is DTGVSQNPRHKITKRGQNVTFRCDPISEHNRLYWYRQTLGQGPEFLTYFQNEAQLEKSRLLSDRFSAERPKGSFSTLEIQRTEQGDSAMYLCASSLPRDRGLNEQFFGPGTRLTVL.

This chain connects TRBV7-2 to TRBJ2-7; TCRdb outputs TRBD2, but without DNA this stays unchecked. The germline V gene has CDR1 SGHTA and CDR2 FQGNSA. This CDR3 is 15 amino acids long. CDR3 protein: CASRPGLAGGYEQYF. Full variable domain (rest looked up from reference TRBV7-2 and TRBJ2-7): GAGVSQSPSNKVTEKGKDVELRCDPISGHTALYWYRQSLGQGLEFLIYFQGNSAPDKSGLPSDRFSAERTGGSVSTLTIQRTQQEDSAVYLCASRPGLAGGYEQYFGPGTRLTVT.

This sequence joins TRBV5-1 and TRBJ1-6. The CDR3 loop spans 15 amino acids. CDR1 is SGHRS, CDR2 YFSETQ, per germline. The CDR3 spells CASSLGVGFNSPLHF. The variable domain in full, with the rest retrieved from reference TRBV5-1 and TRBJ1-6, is KAGVTQTPRYLIKTRGQQVTLSCSPISGHRSVSWYQQTPGQGLQFLFEYFSETQRNKGNFPGRFSGRQFSNSRSEMNVSTLELGDSALYLCASSLGVGFNSPLHFGNGTRLTVT.

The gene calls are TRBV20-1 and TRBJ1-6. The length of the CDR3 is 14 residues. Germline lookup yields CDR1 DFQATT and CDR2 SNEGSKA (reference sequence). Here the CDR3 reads CSVKGISYNSPLHF.

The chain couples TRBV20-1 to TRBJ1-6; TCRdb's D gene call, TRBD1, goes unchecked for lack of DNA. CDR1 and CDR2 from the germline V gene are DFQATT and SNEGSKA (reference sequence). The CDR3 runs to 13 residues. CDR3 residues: CSAGTGRDSPLHF.

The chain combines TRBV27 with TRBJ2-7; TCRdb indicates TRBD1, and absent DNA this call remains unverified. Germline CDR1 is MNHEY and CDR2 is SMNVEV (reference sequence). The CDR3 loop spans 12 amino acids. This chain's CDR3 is CASSLVGDEQYF.

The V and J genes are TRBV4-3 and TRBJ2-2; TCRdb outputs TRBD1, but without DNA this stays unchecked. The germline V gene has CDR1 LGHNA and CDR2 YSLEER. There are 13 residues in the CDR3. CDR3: CASSQAGTGELFF.

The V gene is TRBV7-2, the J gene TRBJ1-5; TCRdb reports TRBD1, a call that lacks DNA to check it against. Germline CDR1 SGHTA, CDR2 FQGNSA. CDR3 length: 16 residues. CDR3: CASSSKGDRRGQPQHF. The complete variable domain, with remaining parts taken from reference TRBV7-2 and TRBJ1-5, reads GAGVSQSPSNKVTEKGKDVELRCDPISGHTALYWYRQSLGQGLEFLIYFQGNSAPDKSGLPSDRFSAERTGGSVSTLTIQRTQQEDSAVYLCASSSKGDRRGQPQHFGDGTRLSIL.

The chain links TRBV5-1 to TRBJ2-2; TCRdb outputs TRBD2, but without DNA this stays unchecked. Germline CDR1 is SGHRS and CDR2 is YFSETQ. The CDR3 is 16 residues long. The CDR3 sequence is CASMTGLATNTGELFF.

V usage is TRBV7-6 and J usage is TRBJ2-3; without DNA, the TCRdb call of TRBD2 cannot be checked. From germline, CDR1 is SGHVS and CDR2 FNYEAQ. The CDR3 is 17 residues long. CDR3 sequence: CASSPWGASGNTDTQYF.

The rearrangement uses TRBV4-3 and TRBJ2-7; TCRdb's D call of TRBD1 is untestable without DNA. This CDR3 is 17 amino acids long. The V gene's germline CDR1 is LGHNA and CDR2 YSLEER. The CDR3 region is CASSQVHRTGRGWEQYF.

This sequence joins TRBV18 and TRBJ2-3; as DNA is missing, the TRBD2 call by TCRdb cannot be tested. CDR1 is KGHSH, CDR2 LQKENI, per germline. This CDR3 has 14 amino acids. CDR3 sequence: CASSPSGFTDTQYF.

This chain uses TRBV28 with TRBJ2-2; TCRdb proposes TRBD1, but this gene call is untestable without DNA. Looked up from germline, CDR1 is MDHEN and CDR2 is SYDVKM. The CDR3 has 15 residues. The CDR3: CATTVGGIHTGELFF. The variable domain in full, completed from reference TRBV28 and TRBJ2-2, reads DVKVTQSSRYLVKRTGEKVFLECVQDMDHENMFWYRQDPGLGLRLIYFSYDVKMKEKGDIPEGYSVSREKKERFSLILESASTNQTSMYLCATTVGGIHTGELFFGEGSRLTVL.

CDR3 sequence reads: CASSRDRVSEQFF. This chain connects TRBV12-3 or TRBV12-4 to TRBJ2-1; TCRdb picks TRBD1, but there is no DNA to check that call. CDR3 length: 13 amino acids.

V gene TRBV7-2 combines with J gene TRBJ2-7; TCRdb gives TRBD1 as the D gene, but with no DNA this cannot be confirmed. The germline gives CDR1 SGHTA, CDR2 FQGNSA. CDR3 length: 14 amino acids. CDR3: CASSTQGLSYEQYF.